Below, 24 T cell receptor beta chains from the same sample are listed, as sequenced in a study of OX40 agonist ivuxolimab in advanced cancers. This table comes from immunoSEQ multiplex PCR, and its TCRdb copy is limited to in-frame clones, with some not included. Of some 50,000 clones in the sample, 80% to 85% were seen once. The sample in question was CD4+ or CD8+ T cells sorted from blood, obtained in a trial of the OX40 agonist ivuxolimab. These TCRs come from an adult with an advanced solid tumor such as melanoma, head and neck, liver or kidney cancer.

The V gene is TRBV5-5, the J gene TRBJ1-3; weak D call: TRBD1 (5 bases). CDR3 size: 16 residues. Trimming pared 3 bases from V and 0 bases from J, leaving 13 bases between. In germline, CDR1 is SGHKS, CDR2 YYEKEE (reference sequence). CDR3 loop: CASSSREFISGNTIYF. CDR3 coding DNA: TGTGCCAGCAGCTCCAGGGAATTTATCTCTGGAAACACCATATATTTT.

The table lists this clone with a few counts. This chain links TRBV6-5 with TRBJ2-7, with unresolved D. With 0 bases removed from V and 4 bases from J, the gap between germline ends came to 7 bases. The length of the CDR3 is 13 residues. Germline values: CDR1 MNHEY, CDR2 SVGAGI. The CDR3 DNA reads TGTGCCAGCAGTTACTCTCGGGTTTACGAGCAGTACTTC. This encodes CASSYSRVYEQYF.

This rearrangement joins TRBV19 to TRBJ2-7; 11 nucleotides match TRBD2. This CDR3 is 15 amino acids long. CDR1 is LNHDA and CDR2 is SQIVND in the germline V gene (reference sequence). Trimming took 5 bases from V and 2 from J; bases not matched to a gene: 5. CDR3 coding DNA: TGTGCCAGTAGTGTCAGACTAGCGGGACCCTACGAGCAGTACTTC. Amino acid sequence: CASSVRLAGPYEQYF.

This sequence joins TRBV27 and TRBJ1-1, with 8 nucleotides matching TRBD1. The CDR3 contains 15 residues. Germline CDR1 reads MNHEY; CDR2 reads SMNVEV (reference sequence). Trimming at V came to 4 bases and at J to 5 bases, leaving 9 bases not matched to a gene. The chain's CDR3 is CASSWGTGLGTEAFF. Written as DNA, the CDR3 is TGTGCCAGCAGTTGGGGGACAGGCCTGGGAACTGAAGCTTTCTTT.

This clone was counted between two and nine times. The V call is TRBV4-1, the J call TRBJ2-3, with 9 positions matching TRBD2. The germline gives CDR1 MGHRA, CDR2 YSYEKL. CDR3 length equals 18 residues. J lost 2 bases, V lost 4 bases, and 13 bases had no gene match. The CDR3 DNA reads TGCGCCAGCAGCCGCCCACCCCAAGCGGGGGGAAACACAGATACGCAGTATTTT. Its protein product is CASSRPPQAGGNTDTQYF.

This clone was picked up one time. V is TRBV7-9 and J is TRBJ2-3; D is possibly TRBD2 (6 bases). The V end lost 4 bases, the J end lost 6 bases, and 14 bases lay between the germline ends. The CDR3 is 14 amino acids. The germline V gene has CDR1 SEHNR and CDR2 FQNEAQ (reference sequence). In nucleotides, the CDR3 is TGTGCCAGCAGCTATAGCGGTGGGCTTGATACGCAGTATTTT. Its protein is CASSYSGGLDTQYF.

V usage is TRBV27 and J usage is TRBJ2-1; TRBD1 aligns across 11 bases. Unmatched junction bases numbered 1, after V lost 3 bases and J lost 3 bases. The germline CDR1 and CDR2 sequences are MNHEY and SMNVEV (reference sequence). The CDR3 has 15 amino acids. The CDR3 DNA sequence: TGTGCCAGCAGTTTGGGGACAGGGGGCTACAATGAGCAGTTCTTC. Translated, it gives CASSLGTGGYNEQFF.

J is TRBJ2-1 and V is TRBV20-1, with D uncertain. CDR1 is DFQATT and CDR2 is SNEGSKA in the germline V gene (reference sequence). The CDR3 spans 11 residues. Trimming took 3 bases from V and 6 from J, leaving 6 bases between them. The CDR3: CSASPINEQFF. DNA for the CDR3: TGCAGTGCTAGCCCGATCAATGAGCAGTTCTTC.

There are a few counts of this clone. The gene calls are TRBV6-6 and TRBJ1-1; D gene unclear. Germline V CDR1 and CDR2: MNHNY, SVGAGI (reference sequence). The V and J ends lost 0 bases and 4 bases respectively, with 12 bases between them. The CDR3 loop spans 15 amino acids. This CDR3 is CASSYSTAGSTEAFF. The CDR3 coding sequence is TGTGCCAGCAGTTACTCGACTGCGGGTAGCACTGAAGCTTTCTTT.

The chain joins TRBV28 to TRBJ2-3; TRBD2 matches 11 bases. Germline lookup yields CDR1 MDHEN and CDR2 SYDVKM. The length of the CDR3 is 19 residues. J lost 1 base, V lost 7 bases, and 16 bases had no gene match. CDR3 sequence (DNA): TGTGCCAGCAAACTTACGACTAGCGGGAATATCGTGGGCACAGATACGCAGTATTTT. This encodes CASKLTTSGNIVGTDTQYF.

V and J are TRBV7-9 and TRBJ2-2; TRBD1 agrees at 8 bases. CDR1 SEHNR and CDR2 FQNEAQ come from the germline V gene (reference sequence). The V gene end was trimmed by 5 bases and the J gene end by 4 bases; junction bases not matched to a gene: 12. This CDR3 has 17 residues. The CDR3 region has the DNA TGTGCCAGCAGCCTAGACGGACAGGGCCTAAGCACCGGGGAGCTGTTTTTT. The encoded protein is CASSLDGQGLSTGELFF.

CDR3 sequence (DNA): TGTGCCAGCAGTTCGCCACAGGGGGCAGTTAGATCACCCCTCCACTTT. Translating it yields CASSSPQGAVRSPLHF. V is TRBV28 and J is TRBJ1-6; 9 positions agree with TRBD1. There are 16 residues in the CDR3. The trim removed 4 bases at V and 10 bases at J, leaving 11 bases unmatched. Germline V lookup: CDR1 MDHEN, CDR2 SYDVKM. Variable domain in full (rest from reference TRBV28 and TRBJ1-6): DVKVTQSSRYLVKRTGEKVFLECVQDMDHENMFWYRQDPGLGLRLIYFSYDVKMKEKGDIPEGYSVSREKKERFSLILESASTNQTSMYLCASSSPQGAVRSPLHFGNGTRLTVT.

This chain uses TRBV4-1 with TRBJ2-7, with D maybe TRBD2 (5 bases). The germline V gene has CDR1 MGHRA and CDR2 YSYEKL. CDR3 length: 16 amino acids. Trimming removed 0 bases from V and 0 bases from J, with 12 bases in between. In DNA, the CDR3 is TGCGCCAGCAGCCAAGAGGAGACTACCAGCTCCTACGAGCAGTACTTC. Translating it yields CASSQEETTSSYEQYF.

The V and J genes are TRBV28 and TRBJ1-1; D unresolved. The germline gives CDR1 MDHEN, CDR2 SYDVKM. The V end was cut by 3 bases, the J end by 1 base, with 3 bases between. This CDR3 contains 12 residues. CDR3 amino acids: CASSFTNTEAFF. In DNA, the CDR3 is TGTGCCAGCAGTTTCACGAACACTGAAGCTTTCTTT.

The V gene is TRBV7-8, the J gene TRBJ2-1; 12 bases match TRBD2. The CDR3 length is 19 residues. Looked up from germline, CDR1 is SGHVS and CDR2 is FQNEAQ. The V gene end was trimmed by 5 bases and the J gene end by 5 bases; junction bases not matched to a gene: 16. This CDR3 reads CASSPRLAGELNSDNEQFF. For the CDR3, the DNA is TGTGCCAGCAGCCCAAGACTAGCGGGAGAACTGAATTCCGACAATGAGCAGTTCTTC. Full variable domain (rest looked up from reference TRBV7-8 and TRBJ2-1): GAGVSQSPRYKVAKRGQDVALRCDPISGHVSLFWYQQALGQGPEFLTYFQNEAQLDKSGLPSDRFFAERPEGSVSTLKIQRTQQEDSAVYLCASSPRLAGELNSDNEQFFGPGTRLTVL.

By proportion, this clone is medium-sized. The CDR3 nucleotides read TGTGCCAGCAGCCAAGAGAGTGACAGAACCACTGAAGCTTTCTTT. Residues: CASSQESDRTTEAFF. The chain employs TRBV4-2 and TRBJ1-1, with D perhaps TRBD1 (5 bases). The CDR3 is made up of 15 amino acids. Germline V gene sequence: CDR1 LGHNA, CDR2 YNFKEQ. V lost 0 bases and J lost 4, with 12 bases in between.

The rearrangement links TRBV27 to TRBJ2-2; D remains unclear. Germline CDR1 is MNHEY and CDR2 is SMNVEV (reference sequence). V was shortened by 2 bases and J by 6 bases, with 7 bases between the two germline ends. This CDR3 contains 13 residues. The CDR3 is CASSLTGAGELFF. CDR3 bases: TGTGCCAGCAGTTTAACGGGCGCCGGGGAGCTGTTTTTT.

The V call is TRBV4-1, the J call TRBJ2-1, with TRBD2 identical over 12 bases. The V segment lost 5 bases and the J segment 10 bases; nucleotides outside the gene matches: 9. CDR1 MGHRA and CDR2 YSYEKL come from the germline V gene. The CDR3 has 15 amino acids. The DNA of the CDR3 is TGCGCCAGCAGCGAAGCTAGCGGGGGGGCTCTAGAGCAGTTCTTC. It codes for CASSEASGGALEQFF.

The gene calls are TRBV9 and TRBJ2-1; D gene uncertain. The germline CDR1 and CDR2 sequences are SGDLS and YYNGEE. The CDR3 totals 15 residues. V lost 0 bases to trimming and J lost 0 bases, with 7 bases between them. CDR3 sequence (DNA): TGTGCCAGCAGCGTAGGTCGTAGCTCCTACAATGAGCAGTTCTTC. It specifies CASSVGRSSYNEQFF.

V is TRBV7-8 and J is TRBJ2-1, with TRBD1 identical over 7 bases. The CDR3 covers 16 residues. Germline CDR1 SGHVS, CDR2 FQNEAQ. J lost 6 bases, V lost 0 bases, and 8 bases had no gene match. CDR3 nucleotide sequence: TGTGCCAGCAGCTTAGCCAGGACAGGATGGGTCAATGAGCAGTTCTTC. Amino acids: CASSLARTGWVNEQFF.

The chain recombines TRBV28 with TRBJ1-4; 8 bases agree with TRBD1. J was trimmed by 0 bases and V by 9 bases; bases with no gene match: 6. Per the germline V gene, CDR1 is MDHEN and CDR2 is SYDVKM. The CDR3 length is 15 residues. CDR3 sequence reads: CASLTGASTNEKLFF. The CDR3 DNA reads TGTGCCAGTTTGACAGGGGCATCAACTAATGAAAAACTGTTTTTT.

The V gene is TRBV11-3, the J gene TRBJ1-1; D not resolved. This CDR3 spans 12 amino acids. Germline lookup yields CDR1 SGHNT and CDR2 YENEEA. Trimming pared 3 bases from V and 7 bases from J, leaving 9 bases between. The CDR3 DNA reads TGTGCCAGCAGCTTGTACGGGAGTGAAGCTTTCTTT. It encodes CASSLYGSEAFF. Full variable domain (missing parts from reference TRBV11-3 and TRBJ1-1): EAGVVQSPRYKIIEKKQPVAFWCNPISGHNTLYWYLQNLGQGPELLIRYENEEAVDDSQLPKDRFSAERLKGVDSTLKIQPAELGDSAVYLCASSLYGSEAFFGQGTRLTVV.

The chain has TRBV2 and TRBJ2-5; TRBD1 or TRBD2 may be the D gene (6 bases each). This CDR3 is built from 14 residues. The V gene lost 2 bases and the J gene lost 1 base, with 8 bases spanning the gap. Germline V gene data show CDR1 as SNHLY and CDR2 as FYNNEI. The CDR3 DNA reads TGTGCCAGCAGTGAAAAGGGGGGCCAAGAGACCCAGTACTTC. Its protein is CASSEKGGQETQYF.

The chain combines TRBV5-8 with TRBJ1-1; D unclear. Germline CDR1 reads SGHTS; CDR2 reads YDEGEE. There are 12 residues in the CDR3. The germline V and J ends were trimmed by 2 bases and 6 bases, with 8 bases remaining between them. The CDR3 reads CASSLPGAEAFF. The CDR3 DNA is TGTGCCAGCAGCTTACCGGGTGCTGAAGCTTTCTTT.